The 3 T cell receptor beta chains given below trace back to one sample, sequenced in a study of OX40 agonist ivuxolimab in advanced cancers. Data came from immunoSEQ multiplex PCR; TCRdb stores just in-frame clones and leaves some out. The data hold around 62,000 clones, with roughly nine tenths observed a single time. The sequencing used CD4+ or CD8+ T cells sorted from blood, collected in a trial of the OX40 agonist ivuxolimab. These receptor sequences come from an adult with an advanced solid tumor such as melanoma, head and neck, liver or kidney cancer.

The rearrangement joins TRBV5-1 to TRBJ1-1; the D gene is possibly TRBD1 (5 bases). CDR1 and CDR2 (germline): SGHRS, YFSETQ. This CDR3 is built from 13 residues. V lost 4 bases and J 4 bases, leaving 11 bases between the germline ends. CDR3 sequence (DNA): TGCGCCAGCAGCCTGGACACGGGCACTGAAGCTTTCTTT. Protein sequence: CASSLDTGTEAFF. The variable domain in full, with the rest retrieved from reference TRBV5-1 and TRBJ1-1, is KAGVTQTPRYLIKTRGQQVTLSCSPISGHRSVSWYQQTPGQGLQFLFEYFSETQRNKGNFPGRFSGRQFSNSRSEMNVSTLELGDSALYLCASSLDTGTEAFFGQGTRLTVV.

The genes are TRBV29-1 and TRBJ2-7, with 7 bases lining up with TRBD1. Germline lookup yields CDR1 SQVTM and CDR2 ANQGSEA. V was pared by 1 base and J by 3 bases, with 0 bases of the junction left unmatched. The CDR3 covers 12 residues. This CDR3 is CSVEGDSYEQYF. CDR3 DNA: TGCAGCGTTGAAGGGGACAGCTACGAGCAGTACTTC.

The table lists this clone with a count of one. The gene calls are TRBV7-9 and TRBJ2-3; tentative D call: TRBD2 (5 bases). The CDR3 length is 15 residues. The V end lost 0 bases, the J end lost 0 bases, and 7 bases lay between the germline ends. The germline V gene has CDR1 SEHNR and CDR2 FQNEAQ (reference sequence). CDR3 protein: CASSLASGSTDTQYF. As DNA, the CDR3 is TGTGCCAGCAGCTTAGCTTCGGGGAGCACAGATACGCAGTATTTT.